A selection of T cell receptor beta chains follows, all from one sample in a study of technical replicates of blood from several donors. Some clones are missing from TCRdb's copy, which holds only in-frame ones; the method was immunoSEQ multiplex PCR. The sample yields under 100,000 clones, just over 85% seen once. Material: PBMCs. Source of these receptors: a human donor in good health. Some clones in this sample may be carry-over from other donors' samples. Each CDR3 is given with its conserved first and last residue. A D gene is named only where the DNA matches it firmly. Clone size, where shown, is once, few, many, or a class for clones that have expanded.

CDR3 protein: CASSLVGGSYNEQFF; CDR3 DNA: TGCGCCAGCAGCTTGGTGGGGGGATCATACAATGAGCAGTTCTTC; J gene: TRBJ2-1; V gene: TRBV5-1; D gene: -; clone size: -
CDR3 protein: CASSSLGDSLSNEQFF; CDR3 DNA: TGCGCCAGCAGCTCGCTAGGGGACAGTCTTAGCAATGAGCAGTTCTTC; J gene: TRBJ2-1; V gene: TRBV5-1; D gene: TRBD1; clone size: once
CDR3 protein: CASSDQGPTFF; CDR3 DNA: TGTGCCAGTAGTGATCAGGGGCCAACTTTCTTT; J gene: TRBJ1-1; V gene: TRBV19; D gene: -; clone size: -
CDR3 protein: CASSSPLAGGLWNEQFF; CDR3 DNA: TGTGCCAGCAGCTCTCCTCTAGCGGGGGGGCTATGGAATGAGCAGTTCTTC; J gene: TRBJ2-1; V gene: TRBV5-4; D gene: TRBD2; clone size: -
CDR3 protein: CAISEVRQGTEAFF; CDR3 DNA: TGTGCCATCAGTGAGGTGAGACAGGGGACTGAAGCTTTCTTT; J gene: TRBJ1-1; V gene: TRBV10-3; D gene: TRBD1; clone size: -
CDR3 protein: CASSPGIREQYF; CDR3 DNA: TGTGCCAGCTCCCCAGGCATCCGCGAGCAGTACTTC; J gene: TRBJ2-7; V gene: TRBV18; D gene: -; clone size: -
CDR3 protein: CASSAGTATVEQYF; CDR3 DNA: TGTGCCAGCAGCGCCGGGACAGCTACAGTGGAGCAGTACTTC; J gene: TRBJ2-7; V gene: TRBV13; D gene: TRBD1; clone size: -
CDR3 protein: CASSLPGQLTRYGYTF; CDR3 DNA: TGTGCCAGCAGTTTACCGGGACAGCTCACCCGCTATGGCTACACCTTC; J gene: TRBJ1-2; V gene: TRBV28; D gene: TRBD1; clone size: -
CDR3 protein: CASSPLRGTSGRGSETQYF; CDR3 DNA: TGTGCCAGCAGCCCACTCCGCGGGACTAGCGGGAGAGGGTCAGAGACCCAGTACTTC; J gene: TRBJ2-5; V gene: TRBV5-4; D gene: TRBD2; clone size: -
CDR3 protein: CASSQVLSRTGGYSPLHF; CDR3 DNA: TGCGCCAGCAGCCAGGTGCTTAGTAGGACAGGGGGATATTCACCCCTCCACTTT; J gene: TRBJ1-6; V gene: TRBV4-1; D gene: TRBD1; clone size: -
CDR3 protein: CASSRTGLDYNEQFF; CDR3 DNA: TGTGCCAGCTCACGTACGGGACTAGACTACAATGAGCAGTTCTTC; J gene: TRBJ2-1; V gene: TRBV18; D gene: TRBD2; clone size: -
CDR3 protein: CASRRAGRAVTDTQYF; CDR3 DNA: TGTGCCAGCCGCAGGGCCGGGAGGGCCGTAACAGATACGCAGTATTTT; J gene: TRBJ2-3; V gene: TRBV7-2; D gene: TRBD2; clone size: -
CDR3 protein: CASSPSTGTGELFF; CDR3 DNA: TGTGCCAGCTCACCAAGTACAGGAACCGGGGAGCTGTTTTTT; J gene: TRBJ2-2; V gene: TRBV18; D gene: -; clone size: -
CDR3 protein: CASSLPGRTGELFF; CDR3 DNA: TGTGCCAGCAGCCTCCCCGGGAGAACCGGGGAGCTGTTTTTT; J gene: TRBJ2-2; V gene: TRBV11-2; D gene: -; clone size: -
CDR3 protein: CASRGTGSWTGELFF; CDR3 DNA: TGTGCCAGCAGGGGTACAGGGTCGTGGACCGGGGAGCTGTTTTTT; J gene: TRBJ2-2; V gene: TRBV2; D gene: -; clone size: -
CDR3 protein: CASSELAGGNNEQFF; CDR3 DNA: TGTGCCAGCAGTGAACTGGCGGGGGGGAACAATGAGCAGTTCTTC; J gene: TRBJ2-1; V gene: TRBV6-1; D gene: TRBD2; clone size: -
CDR3 protein: CASSYGMSKTQYF; CDR3 DNA: TGTGCCAGCAGCTACGGGATGTCAAAGACCCAGTACTTC; J gene: TRBJ2-5; V gene: TRBV9; D gene: -; clone size: -
CDR3 protein: CASSQSPGSGELFF; CDR3 DNA: TGTGCCAGCAGCCAATCACCGGGGTCCGGGGAGCTGTTTTTT; J gene: TRBJ2-2; V gene: TRBV4-2; D gene: -; clone size: -
CDR3 protein: CASSPGTSGKNTYEQYF; CDR3 DNA: TGTGCCAGCAGCCCAGGGACTAGCGGAAAAAACACCTACGAGCAGTACTTC; J gene: TRBJ2-7; V gene: TRBV7-3; D gene: TRBD2; clone size: -
CDR3 protein: CASSPSTGYEQYF; CDR3 DNA: TGTGCCAGCAGCCCCTCGACTGGCTACGAGCAGTACTTC; J gene: TRBJ2-7; V gene: TRBV7-6; D gene: -; clone size: once
CDR3 protein: CASSYSLAGGVDTQYF; CDR3 DNA: TGTGCCAGCAGTTACTCGCTAGCGGGGGGTGTAGATACGCAGTATTTT; J gene: TRBJ2-3; V gene: TRBV6-5; D gene: TRBD2; clone size: -
CDR3 protein: CASSNGLAVKTQYF; CDR3 DNA: TGTGCCAGCAGTAATGGACTAGCCGTGAAGACCCAGTACTTC; J gene: TRBJ2-5; V gene: TRBV2; D gene: TRBD2; clone size: -
CDR3 protein: CASSSAIGRLGEQYF; CDR3 DNA: TGTGCCAGCAGCTCGGCAATAGGGAGATTGGGCGAGCAGTACTTC; J gene: TRBJ2-7; V gene: TRBV7-2; D gene: -; clone size: -
CDR3 protein: CASSQGGLDTEAFF; CDR3 DNA: TGCGCCAGCAGCCAAGGAGGGCTCGACACTGAAGCTTTCTTT; J gene: TRBJ1-1; V gene: TRBV4-1; D gene: -; clone size: once
CDR3 protein: CASSQRYEQYF; CDR3 DNA: TGTGCCAGCAGCCAACGGTACGAGCAGTACTTC; J gene: TRBJ2-7; V gene: TRBV28; D gene: -; clone size: -
CDR3 protein: CASSATTGTGPNTEAFF; CDR3 DNA: TGTGCCAGCAGCGCAACGACAGGAACGGGTCCCAACACTGAAGCTTTCTTT; J gene: TRBJ1-1; V gene: TRBV5-8; D gene: -; clone size: -